Below are 21 T cell receptor beta chains sequenced from a single sample in a study of T cells in Graves' hyperthyroidism and ophthalmopathy. TCR beta CDR3 region amplification was performed from RNA transcripts. The HTBI set primed first-round TCR CDR3 RT-PCR. TCRdb processed the multiplex PCR reads anew with MiXCR; each CDR3 protein has one entry. This table holds more than 300,000 distinct CDR3 sequences, less than 20% found once. The sequenced material came from blood. Receptors were obtained from a man aged 18 to 29 with Graves' ophthalmopathy.

The chain carries TRBV10-3 and TRBJ2-3; D is uncertain. The germline V gene has CDR1 ENHRY and CDR2 SYGVKD. Deletions cut 5 bases from V and 2 bases from J, with 5 bases between. The CDR3 runs 12 residues. The CDR3 region is CAISLDTDTQYF. The DNA of the CDR3 is TGTGCCATCAGTTTGGACACAGATACGCAGTATTTT.

The chain recombines TRBV27 with TRBJ2-7, with 10 nucleotides matching TRBD1. This CDR3 is built from 17 residues. V gave up 7 bases and J gave up 1 base; unmatched junction bases: 13. Germline CDR1 reads MNHEY; CDR2 reads SMNVEV (reference sequence). Here the CDR3 DNA reads TGTGCCAGCACGAGGACAGGGGGTTCAGGTAGTTCCTACGAGCAGTACTTC. It yields the protein CASTRTGGSGSSYEQYF.

CDR3 amino acids: CASSWGQGPNSPLHF. CDR3 bases: TGCGCCAGCAGCTGGGGACAGGGACCTAATTCACCCCTCCACTTT. The rearrangement links TRBV5-1 to TRBJ1-6, with 9 bases that match TRBD1. The trim removed 3 bases at V and 6 bases at J, leaving 4 bases unmatched. The CDR3 sequence is 15 residues long. CDR1 is SGHRS and CDR2 is YFSETQ in the germline V gene.

This chain uses TRBV5-4 with TRBJ2-7, with TRBD1 matching 8 bases. There are 16 residues in the CDR3. Germline CDR1 SGHNT, CDR2 YYREEE (reference sequence). Germline trimming cut 0 bases from V and 3 bases from J; bases unmatched to any gene: 8. The DNA for the CDR3 is TGTGCCAGCAGCTTGGTACCAGGGGGCAAGTTCTACGAGCAGTACTTC. Translation gives CASSLVPGGKFYEQYF.

This clonotype was seen ten or more times. The V call is TRBV11-2, the J call TRBJ2-7; D ambiguous. The CDR3 contains 14 residues. With 5 bases removed from V and 5 bases from J, the gap between germline ends came to 16 bases. Germline CDR1 SGHAT, CDR2 FQNNGV. CDR3 protein: CASSVFPAADEQYF. CDR3 in DNA: TGTGCCAGCAGCGTATTCCCGGCTGCCGACGAGCAGTACTTC.

This clonotype was counted only a few times. CDR3 loop: CASSQDHNSGNTIYF. Here the CDR3 DNA reads TGTGCCAGCAGCCAAGATCACAACTCTGGAAACACCATATATTTT. The V call is TRBV3-1, the J call TRBJ1-3; D is uncertain. CDR1 LGHDT and CDR2 YNNKEL come from the germline V gene (reference sequence). CDR3 size: 15 residues. V lost 0 bases to trimming and J lost 0 bases, with 6 bases between them.

This rearrangement joins TRBV6-2 or TRBV6-3 to TRBJ1-3; D remains unclear. The ends were cut back, 5 bases at V and 8 bases at J, with 10 bases in the middle. CDR3 size: 12 residues. Germline-derived CDR1 and CDR2 are MNHEY and SVGEGT. The CDR3 sequence is CASSDEGYTIYF. CDR3 nucleotide sequence: TGTGCCAGCAGTGACGAGGGTTACACCATATATTTT.

This clonotype was counted between two and nine times. The rearrangement uses TRBV6-1 and TRBJ2-6; D gene ambiguous. The CDR3 length is 17 residues. Germline V gene data show CDR1 as MNHNS and CDR2 as SASEGT. V was pared by 8 bases and J by 0 bases, with 17 bases between. The DNA of the CDR3 is TGTGCCAGCTATTCCTTCGACTGGCTCTCTGGGGCCAACGTCCTGACTTTC. Protein product: CASYSFDWLSGANVLTF.

This chain joins TRBV24-1 and TRBJ2-5; D possibly corresponds to TRBD1 (5 bases). The length of the CDR3 is 15 residues. The V and J ends lost 3 bases and 3 bases respectively, with 13 bases between them. Per the germline V gene, CDR1 is KGHDR and CDR2 is SFDVKD. Here the CDR3 reads CATSDHQGLKETQYF. CDR3 nucleotides: TGTGCCACCAGTGATCATCAGGGTTTGAAAGAGACCCAGTACTTC.

This clonotype was recorded at least ten times. The chain combines TRBV11-2 with TRBJ1-1; the D gene is possibly TRBD1 (5 bases). Germline CDR1 reads SGHAT; CDR2 reads FQNNGV. The CDR3 length is 13 residues. V was shortened by 1 base and J by 5 bases, with 8 bases between the two germline ends. The CDR3 protein is CASSLGRVTEAFF. CDR3 nucleotides: TGTGCCAGCAGCTTAGGCAGGGTTACTGAAGCTTTCTTT.

In this sample, this clonotype turned up many times. The chain has TRBV5-1 and TRBJ1-5, with D tentatively TRBD1 (5 bases). Germline loops: CDR1 SGHRS, CDR2 YFSETQ. This CDR3 has 14 amino acids. V was shortened by 3 bases and J by 5 bases, with 12 bases between the two germline ends. DNA for the CDR3: TGCGCCAGCAGCTCAACAGGTGAGGATCAGCCCCAGCATTTT. As protein: CASSSTGEDQPQHF.

In its sample, this clonotype was seen many times. The rearrangement links TRBV6-1 to TRBJ2-7; D call uncertain. Germline V gene sequence: CDR1 MNHNS, CDR2 SASEGT. Between the trimmed V and J ends, which lost 0 bases and 3 bases, there was a span of 6 bases. The CDR3 extends over 13 amino acids. CDR3 amino acids: CASSEAAVYEQYF. The CDR3 DNA is TGTGCCAGCAGTGAAGCGGCGGTCTACGAGCAGTACTTC.

This clonotype was seen repeatedly, ten times or more. V and J are TRBV20-1 and TRBJ2-2; weak D call: TRBD1 (5 bases). From germline, CDR1 is DFQATT and CDR2 SNEGSKA (reference sequence). Trimming stripped 1 base from V and 6 bases from J, with 9 bases between. CDR3 length: 13 amino acids. This chain's CDR3 is CSARVTTAGELFF. Written as DNA, the CDR3 is TGCAGTGCTAGAGTGACGACAGCCGGGGAGCTGTTTTTT.

The gene calls are TRBV19 and TRBJ2-3, with 14 nucleotides matching TRBD2. In germline, CDR1 is LNHDA, CDR2 SQIVND (reference sequence). The CDR3 totals 18 residues. With V trimmed by 3 bases and J by 7 bases, 12 bases remained unmatched. The CDR3 DNA is TGTGCCAGTAGTATCCACCCTGGGACTAGCGGGGGTTTCTATACGCAGTATTTT. Its translation is CASSIHPGTSGGFYTQYF. The whole variable domain, filled in from reference TRBV19 and TRBJ2-3, reads DGGITQSPKYLFRKEGQNVTLSCEQNLNHDAMYWYRQDPGQGLRLIYYSQIVNDFQKGDIAEGYSVSREKKESFPLTVTSAQKNPTAFYLCASSIHPGTSGGFYTQYFGPGTRLTVL.

Of note for this clonotype: Given a much more abundant clone one base away, this may be a read error. This sequence joins TRBV27 and TRBJ2-3, with D possibly being TRBD2 (6 bases). The CDR3 covers 16 residues. The V gene lost 3 bases and the J gene lost 6 bases, with 19 bases spanning the gap. CDR1 and CDR2 from the germline V gene are MNHEY and SMNVEV (reference sequence). The CDR3 DNA follows: TGTGCCAGCAGTTTTGTTCAGGAGCATGGAGGGGATACGCAGTATTTT. As protein: CASSFVQEHGGDTQYF.

V is TRBV12-3 or TRBV12-4 and J is TRBJ2-2, with D tentatively TRBD1 (6 bases). The CDR3 runs 16 residues. Trimming stripped 7 bases from V and 2 bases from J, with 17 bases between. CDR3 protein: CASTEYAGANTGELFF. Here the CDR3 DNA reads TGTGCCAGCACCGAATACGCAGGGGCCAACACCGGGGAGCTGTTTTTT.

This clonotype was detected many times. V is TRBV18 and J is TRBJ2-7; D uncertain. There are 13 residues in the CDR3. The V end was cut by 0 bases, the J end by 3 bases, with 6 bases between. The germline V gene has CDR1 KGHSH and CDR2 LQKENI. In DNA form, the CDR3 reads TGTGCCAGCTCACCACCGCACAACTACGAGCAGTACTTC. Residues: CASSPPHNYEQYF.

This rearrangement joins TRBV11-2 to TRBJ1-6, with 7 bases that match TRBD1. Germline CDR1 and CDR2: SGHAT and FQNNGV. The CDR3 spans 15 residues. V lost 4 bases and J lost 7; bases outside the gene matches: 7. The CDR3 region has the DNA TGTGCCAGCAGCTCACACAGGGGAAAGAATTCACCCCTCCACTTT. It yields the protein CASSSHRGKNSPLHF. The complete variable domain, with remaining parts taken from reference TRBV11-2 and TRBJ1-6, reads EAGVAQSPRYKIIEKRQSVAFWCNPISGHATLYWYQQILGQGPKLLIQFQNNGVVDDSQLPKDRFSAERLKGVDSTLKIQPAKLEDSAVYLCASSSHRGKNSPLHFGNGTRLTVT.

This clonotype was recorded at least ten times. This chain uses TRBV6-1 with TRBJ1-5, with no clear D. V lost 7 bases to trimming and J lost 5 bases, with 12 bases between them. Germline lookup yields CDR1 MNHNS and CDR2 SASEGT. The CDR3 is made up of 13 amino acids. Written as DNA, the CDR3 is TGTGCCAGCAAAAGGGAAACGGATCAGCCCCAGCATTTT. This translates into CASKRETDQPQHF.

CDR3 in DNA: TGTGCCAGCAGCGTAAGAGGGACCAACACCGGGGAGCTGTTTTTT. This sequence encodes CASSVRGTNTGELFF. The chain employs TRBV9 and TRBJ2-2; D is possibly TRBD1 or TRBD2 (5 bases each). Trimming removed 1 base from V and 2 bases from J, with 9 bases in between. This CDR3 spans 15 amino acids. From germline, CDR1 is SGDLS and CDR2 YYNGEE.

At least ten counts were recorded for this clonotype. The V gene is TRBV2, the J gene TRBJ2-1; perhaps TRBD2 as D (6 bases). Germline CDR1 reads SNHLY; CDR2 reads FYNNEI. Trimming left V 4 bases short and J 0 bases short, with 19 bases between. The CDR3 extends over 18 amino acids. CDR3 DNA sequence: TGTGCCAGCAGTGCATGGGACTCATCAATTAGCTCCTACAATGAGCAGTTCTTC. This sequence encodes CASSAWDSSISSYNEQFF.